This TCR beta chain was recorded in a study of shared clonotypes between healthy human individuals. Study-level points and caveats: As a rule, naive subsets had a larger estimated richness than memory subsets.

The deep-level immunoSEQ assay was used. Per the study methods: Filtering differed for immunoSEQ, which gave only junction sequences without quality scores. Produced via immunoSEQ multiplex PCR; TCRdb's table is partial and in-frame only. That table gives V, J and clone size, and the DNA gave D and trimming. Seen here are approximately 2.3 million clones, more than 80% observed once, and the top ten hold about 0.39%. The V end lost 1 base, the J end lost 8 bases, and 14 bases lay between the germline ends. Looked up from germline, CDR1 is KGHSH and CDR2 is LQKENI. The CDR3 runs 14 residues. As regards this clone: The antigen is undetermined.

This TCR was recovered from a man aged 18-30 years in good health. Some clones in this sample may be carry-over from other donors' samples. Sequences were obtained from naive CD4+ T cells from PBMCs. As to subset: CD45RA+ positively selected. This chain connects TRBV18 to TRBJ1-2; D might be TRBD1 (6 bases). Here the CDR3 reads CASSPQAGGRGYTF. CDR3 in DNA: TGTGCCAGCTCACCACAAGCCGGGGGCAGGGGCTACACCTTC. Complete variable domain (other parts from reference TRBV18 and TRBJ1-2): NAGVMQNPRHLVRRRGQEARLRCSPMKGHSHVYWYRQLPEEGLKFMVYLQKENIIDESGMPKERFSAEFPKEGPSILRIQQVVRGDSAAYFCASSPQAGGRGYTFGSGTRLTVV.